This TCR beta chain comes out of a study of blood T cell repertoires in COVID-19. On the study more broadly: From the United States, Italy and Spain came samples of acute and convalescent COVID-19. In each case, the material was cDNA or gDNA derived from T cells, B-cell-depleted T cells, or PBMCs.

This clone has only one observation. Study processing details: Reference gene primer amplification gave estimated nucleated cell counts. This table comes from immunoSEQ multiplex PCR, and its TCRdb copy is limited to in-frame clones, with some not included. Clonal size and the V and J genes are those of that table, whereas D and trimming came from the DNA. The data show fewer than 50,000 clones, with around four fifths seen just once and over 1.5% held by the top ten. This CDR3 contains 15 residues. Germline CDR1 KGHSH, CDR2 LQKENI. V lost 5 bases and J lost 7, with 17 bases in between. Sequenced material: peripheral blood. The V call is TRBV18, the J call TRBJ2-2; perhaps TRBD2 as D (5 bases). The TCR was taken from a man aged 55 to 70 with COVID-19, enrolled during active disease. The CDR3 sequence is CASSAARGLGGELFF. In nucleotides, the CDR3 is TGTGCCAGCTCAGCGGCCCGGGGATTGGGCGGGGAGCTGTTTTTT. Looking up the rest from reference TRBV18 and TRBJ2-2 gives the full variable domain: NAGVMQNPRHLVRRRGQEARLRCSPMKGHSHVYWYRQLPEEGLKFMVYLQKENIIDESGMPKERFSAEFPKEGPSILRIQQVVRGDSAAYFCASSAARGLGGELFFGEGSRLTVL.